The clone carrying this T cell receptor beta chain was seen repeatedly, ten times or more. Its antigen is still unknown. The germline V gene has CDR1 DFQATT and CDR2 SNEGSKA (reference sequence). Trimming removed 1 base from V and 1 base from J, with 10 bases in between. The CDR3 is 14 residues long. This specimen comes from a study of T cells in Graves' hyperthyroidism and ophthalmopathy. Whole-study findings and limits: A model using 13 V-J features told ophthalmopathy apart from stable hyperthyroidism.

RNA transcripts were the template for amplifying TCR beta CDR3 regions. HTBI primers were used for first-round RT-PCR of the TCR CDR3. TCRdb reprocessed the multiplex PCR reads via MiXCR and lists one record per CDR3 protein. The sample contains around 300,000 distinct CDR3 sequences, 20% to 30% of which appear only once. This sequence was found in a man aged 40-49 years with Graves' hyperthyroidism that later progressed to Graves' ophthalmopathy. Sequenced material: blood. The gene calls are TRBV20-1 and TRBJ2-5; D may correspond to TRBD1 or TRBD2 (5 bases each). DNA of the CDR3: TGCAGTGCTAGAGTCACCGGGGCCCAAGAGACCCAGTACTTC. The encoded protein is CSARVTGAQETQYF.